This TCR beta chain was sequenced in a study of cytomegalovirus exposure and HLA in healthy donors. 60 Vbeta and 13 Jbeta primers were used in PCR. The assay was immunoSEQ multiplex PCR, and TCRdb's table has in-frame clones only and misses some. This table holds 90,000 or so clones, 82% found once. On this clone: The antigen is undetermined.

Study results and caveats: Accurate HLA-A and HLA-B prediction from TCR beta sequences was reported for most subjects.

This CDR3 contains 15 residues. Germline values: CDR1 SGHRS, CDR2 YFSETQ. V was cut by 2 bases and J by 2 bases, with 8 bases left in between. The V call is TRBV5-1, the J call TRBJ2-6, with D possibly being TRBD2 (6 bases). Sequenced: PBMCs. The sequence derives from a man aged 25 to 40 in good health and CMV-seropositive. CDR3 amino acids: CASSFGGAGANVLTF. CDR3 nucleotides: TGCGCCAGCAGCTTCGGAGGGGCTGGGGCCAACGTCCTGACTTTC.